This T cell receptor (beta chain) originates from a study of cytomegalovirus exposure and HLA in healthy donors (TCRdb year 2017). Turning to the overall study: An earlier analysis of approximately 550 of the donors reported 250 to 350 Gb of sequence data and some 100 million unique TCR beta sequences from about 200 million T cells. An early release that covered about 600 HLA-typed donors contained about 300 gigabases of sequencing data and 85 million to 100 million unique TCR sequences. The genetic ancestry cluster associated with self-reported Caucasian donors included about four fifths of the roughly 400 genotyped donors. The study aimed to test whether cataloging public T cell receptors could reveal signatures of past pathogen exposure. The study profiled the T cell repertoires of about 640 subjects by immunosequencing and related them to cytomegalovirus serostatus. Besides the first cohort of approximately 710 subjects, a separate validation cohort made up of 120 or so different subjects was used. The study combined high-throughput TCR immunosequencing, statistical association of individual TCRs with disease status, and machine learning to predict cytomegalovirus infection status. A later analysis re-examined previously published TCR beta repertoires from about 670 donors and added high-resolution HLA genotyping to investigate patterns of TCR occurrence. In the later analysis, no new phenotypic data were used to find candidate immune exposures; instead, reliance was placed on TCR beta sequences and their occurrence across donors. In an earlier analysis of several hundred of the donors, high-throughput TCR beta sequencing was used to judge whether each TCR beta V gene segment behaved as functional or pseudogenic. Alongside the repertoire data, information on donor age, sex, ethnicity and CMV serostatus was compiled. In a later genetic analysis, genome-wide SNP genotypes for about three fifths of the roughly 670 donors were used, and that subset was treated as a discovery cohort. All discovery cohort repertoires had been generated on a single sequencing platform. Both class I and class II loci were covered by HLA typing, at four-digit resolution. The number of typed donors differed by locus: about 620-640 for A, B, C, DRB1 and DQB1; some 500 for DQA1; 606 for DPA1; and some 470 for DPB1. Roughly five DR-DQ haplotypes were treated as single units for association and clustering because of strong linkage in the cohort. On average, approximately 250,000 unique TCR beta nucleotide sequences were sequenced per donor among a few hundred genotyped donors of the cohort, with roughly 18% of those sequences being non-productive. Overall study results and their limits: Across donors, most TCR sequences were observed very rarely, whereas some public TCRs were present in many individuals. When HLA alleles, especially DR and DQ, strongly co-occurred, TCR associations were difficult to assign to individual alleles. It was suggested by the authors that the approach could potentially be generalized to other disease states and immunological phenotypes. Broadly in line with IMGT annotations, most TCR beta V segments showed up in productive rearrangements about 87% or about 30% of the time in an earlier analysis of several hundred of the donors. In a later analysis, some 18,000 TCR beta sequences were associated with specific HLA alleles at a false discovery rate of 0.05. A later analysis found that HLA-associated TCR beta chains were more clonally expanded and had lower generation probabilities than equally common non-associated chains. Correlated functional status among segregating V segments might be attributable to linkage disequilibrium, but an unknown experimental factor could not be ruled out. In a later analysis, TCR association rates were found to vary across HLA loci, with the most associated TCRs seen for DRB1 alleles and the fewest for HLA-C alleles. A cluster of highly shared sequence variants was judged likely to represent a technical artifact of the sequencing pipeline. In this cohort, only TCR beta chains were sequenced, and detectable features were limited by the absence of alpha or paired-chain data. Presence/absence analyses assumed roughly uniform sequencing depth across donors, an assumption that may not hold. Because counts were too low, some 16 rarely observed V segments, including chromosome 9 orphons, were excluded from the earlier analysis of 587 of the donors. In a later analysis, most CMV-associated TCR beta chains were found to appear HLA-restricted, with HLA associations seemingly driven largely by CMV exposure. A further reported finding was that TCR beta sequences accurately predicted the HLA-A and HLA-B alleles for most subjects in the first cohort. V-gene and J-gene trimming of TCR beta chains was associated with a missense DCLRE1C variant in a later genetic analysis, and the association was replicated in an independent cohort. A total of about 180 TCR beta chains were listed by the study as associated with cytomegalovirus. In vitro tests confirmed that a few of the cytomegalovirus-associated TCR beta chains recognize cytomegalovirus antigens. Because HLA typing was unavailable for some donors at each locus, only the typed subset was used in association tests. Cytomegalovirus status was reported to be diagnosed by the classifier with high specificity and sensitivity in both the original and validation cohorts. According to a later genetic analysis, donors in an Asian-associated ancestry cluster had fewer N-insertions in productive TCRs than the roughly 700-donor mean. In a later analysis, several top co-occurrence clusters were reported to appear linked to parvovirus B19, influenza, CMV and Epstein-Barr virus. For the cohort, immune exposure information was limited to CMV serostatus. Because the 87-base-pair reads could not distinguish some IMGT-functional V segments, including TRBV6-2 and TRBV6-3, those segments were excluded.

The cohort consisted of fewer than 700 healthy bone marrow donors. At the time of sampling, every cohort member was nominally healthy, though immune exposures that went unrecorded were likely present. The donor was CMV seropositive and was included in the group of about 290 seropositive cohort members. Every donor gave a peripheral blood sample, and the peripheral blood mononuclear cells from that sample were used for TCR beta sequencing. Genomic DNA extraction from the blood cell samples was performed with the Qiagen DNeasy Blood Extraction Kit. A word on this clone: Its binding antigen is unknown. Base-call qualities are not available, and no considerably larger clone is one nucleotide away.

Library preparation was by the immunoSEQ multiplex PCR assay. For the multiplex PCR, a mixture combining 60 forward primers for TCR Vbeta segments and 13 reverse primers for TCR Jbeta segments was used. Amplification of the CDR3 region of rearranged TCR beta genes was performed with a multiplex PCR assay on genomic DNA. The amplified TCR beta libraries were sequenced on the Illumina HiSeq System as 87-base-pair reads. Per the source publication's procedure: Across the 700 or so repertoires, a later analysis counted 78 million or so unique TCR beta chains, roughly 11 million of which were shared by at least two donors. A nearest-neighbor algorithm error-corrected the raw reads and collapsed the reads into unique sequences, merging closely related sequences to remove PCR and sequencing errors. CDR3 sequences were aligned to IMGT reference sequences to assign V, D and J gene segments. For a sequence to be retained, a match of at least six nucleotides was required to both a V gene segment and a J gene segment. A rearrangement counted as productive if the CDR3 had no stop codons and remained in frame with V and J, and every other rearrangement counted as non-productive. Following IMGT convention, CDR3 was defined as the stretch from the second conserved V-encoded cysteine to the conserved J-encoded phenylalanine. In an earlier analysis of approximately 590 of the donors, sequences lacking an unambiguous match to a single V gene segment were excluded. In an earlier analysis of some 590 of the donors, V segments were called functional above 56.7% productive rearrangements and were called segregating when the between-donor standard deviation exceeded 5%. To diagnose cytomegalovirus status from the catalog of TCR beta chain sequences, a statistical classification framework was built. In a later analysis, TCR nucleotide sequences were compared against IMGT/GENE-DB human TR gene sequences so that V and J genes could be assigned. Using the TCRdist pipeline, a later analysis assigned CDR3 sequences along with most-parsimonious VDJ recombination scenarios. In a later analysis, each TCR beta chain was defined by its CDR3 amino acid sequence together with its V-gene family, and reads without a unique V-gene family were excluded. As a way to deal with suspected cross-contamination and a sequencing artifact, a later analysis dropped roughly 620 nucleotide sequences that were highly shared and had low generation probability. In a later analysis, a clonal expansion index for each public chain was calculated from normalized within-repertoire ranks of inferred template counts. A later analysis computed generation probabilities with a VDJ recombination model fitted to out-of-frame rearrangements, and checked the results against IGoR. A later analysis scored TCR-TCR, TCR-HLA and TCR-CMV co-occurrence with hypergeometric tests, applying a repertoire-size bias correction to TCR pairs. A later analysis estimated false discovery rates by permuting HLA or CMV assignments 20 times. In a later analysis, co-occurring TCRs were grouped with DBSCAN, and TCRdist sequence similarity was added when clustering was performed within HLA-allele-positive subsets. Repertoires with fewer than 30,000 or more than 120,000 public chains, plus five repertoires with anomalous nucleotide sharing, were excluded from co-occurrence clustering. Entries here come from immuneACCESS through TCRdb and include only in-frame sequences with V and J called. Some clones fail to appear in such tables; in the studies checked, an unresolved V gene covers under half of the shortfall, and the cause of the remainder is unknown. V, J and clone size are those of that table, while D and trimming were read from the DNA. The sample table holds about 50,000 clones, of which less than 85% were seen once. The top ten constitute around 8.1% of the sample.

From V the trimming removes 5 bases and from J it removes 3 bases, while the gene matches leave 7 bases of the junction unaccounted for. In the germline V gene (reference sequence), CDR1 corresponds to SEHNR and CDR2 to FQNEAQ. The CDR3 runs 14 residues from the cysteine to the phenylalanine. Only the CDR3 region is kept as DNA, spanning 42 bases read in frame from base 1. The chain joins TRBV7-9 to TRBJ2-7, with 7 middle bases fitting TRBD1. Sequencing input: PBMCs. The source of this sequence is a man younger than 40 in good health and CMV-seropositive. CDR3 protein: CASSPGTGDYEQYF. Here is the DNA: TGTGCCAGCAGCCCCGGAACAGGGGACTACGAGCAGTACTTC.